Listed below are T cell receptor beta chains from one sample, sequenced in a study of cytomegalovirus exposure and HLA in healthy donors. TCRdb's copy holds only in-frame clones and misses some; the assay was immunoSEQ multiplex PCR. This repertoire shows around 150,000 clones, roughly 73% found once; its top ten account for 7.7%. The source material was PBMCs. The receptors come from a woman in her thirties or forties in good health and CMV-seropositive. Both conserved end residues are part of each CDR3. Each record gives: CDR3 protein, CDR3 DNA, J gene, D gene, clone size, V gene. D genes are given only for firm matches. Expanded clones are given a class, and other clones once, few, many or no size at all.

CDR3aa: CASSMTGDKYSSGNQPQHF; CDR3nt: TGTGCCAGCAGTATGACAGGGGATAAGTATAGTAGCGGCAATCAGCCCCAGCATTTT; j_gene: TRBJ1-5; d_gene: TRBD1; abundance: .; v_gene: TRBV27
CDR3aa: CASSQARTSEAQYF; CDR3nt: TGTGCCAGCAGCCAAGCCCGGACTAGCGAGGCGCAGTACTTC; j_gene: TRBJ2-7; d_gene: TRBD2; abundance: .; v_gene: TRBV4-2
CDR3aa: CASSLVGTGHHSYNEQFF; CDR3nt: TGTGCCAGCAGCTTAGTCGGGACGGGACACCACTCCTACAATGAGCAGTTCTTC; j_gene: TRBJ2-1; d_gene: .; abundance: .; v_gene: TRBV7-8
CDR3aa: CASSKVGNTQYF; CDR3nt: TGTGCCAGCAGCAAGGTCGGGAATACGCAGTATTTT; j_gene: TRBJ2-3; d_gene: .; abundance: .; v_gene: TRBV13
CDR3aa: CASSERERYEQYF; CDR3nt: TGCGCCAGCAGTGAGCGGGAGCGATACGAGCAGTACTTC; j_gene: TRBJ2-7; d_gene: .; abundance: .; v_gene: TRBV10-2
CDR3aa: CASRGLETNEKLFF; CDR3nt: TGTGCCAGCAGAGGACTGGAAACTAATGAAAAACTGTTTTTT; j_gene: TRBJ1-4; d_gene: .; abundance: .; v_gene: TRBV7-2
CDR3aa: CASSPLPEGTEAFF; CDR3nt: TGTGCCAGCAGTCCTTTACCGGAGGGCACTGAAGCTTTCTTT; j_gene: TRBJ1-1; d_gene: .; abundance: .; v_gene: TRBV28
CDR3aa: CASSQRENTDEQYF; CDR3nt: TGTGCCAGCAGCCAGCGGGAGAATACGGACGAGCAGTACTTC; j_gene: TRBJ2-7; d_gene: TRBD2; abundance: .; v_gene: TRBV28
CDR3aa: CASSLGQGFGYTF; CDR3nt: TGTGCCAGCAGTTTGGGCCAGGGGTTTGGCTACACCTTC; j_gene: TRBJ1-2; d_gene: .; abundance: .; v_gene: TRBV28
CDR3aa: CASIRDRVQLVYVNEQFF; CDR3nt: TGTGCCAGCATACGGGACAGGGTTCAGTTAGTGTACGTGAATGAGCAGTTCTTC; j_gene: TRBJ2-1; d_gene: TRBD1; abundance: .; v_gene: TRBV2
CDR3aa: CASSGEYEQYF; CDR3nt: TGTGCCAGCAGTGGAGAGTACGAGCAGTACTTC; j_gene: TRBJ2-7; d_gene: .; abundance: once; v_gene: TRBV2
CDR3aa: CASSLVSGQNTGELFF; CDR3nt: TGCGCCAGCAGCTTGGTCTCAGGACAGAACACCGGGGAGCTGTTTTTT; j_gene: TRBJ2-2; d_gene: .; abundance: .; v_gene: TRBV5-1